This T cell receptor beta chain was profiled in a study of regulatory T cells in long-lasting Graves disease. The authors built TCR beta libraries using iRepertoire HTBI primers and Arm-PCR of CDR3 regions. TCRdb independently ran MiXCR on the multiplex PCR reads; one entry per CDR3 protein. The sample lists under 500,000 distinct CDR3 sequences, about 15% occurring once. Indicated time point: newly diagnosed GD, antithyroid drugs for less than 3 months. With RNA extracted from PBMCs as input, the TCR library was made. In this cohort, patients came from an endocrinology department located in Xi'an, China. The ends were cut back, 5 bases at V and 1 base at J, with 12 bases in the middle. CDR3 length equals 14 residues. Germline CDR1 and CDR2: MNHNS and SASEGT. General study findings and limits: Persistent Graves' patients had lower TCR diversity than newly diagnosed ones.

This clonotype was picked up many times. Antigen unknown. Another study also made use of these data, one on T cells in Graves' hyperthyroidism and ophthalmopathy. From that study: Disease duration under 2 months; hyperthyroidism patients were aged 18 to 65.

Sequenced material: peripheral blood mononuclear cells (PBMCs), taken at new diagnosis, from a patient treated with antithyroid drugs. The sequence was obtained from a woman aged 25-40 years with Graves disease. The chain couples TRBV6-1 to TRBJ2-7; D unresolved. The CDR3 DNA reads TGTGCCAGCAGTACCCATGACGGGTCCTACGAGCAGTACTTC. Protein product: CASSTHDGSYEQYF.